This is a list of T cell receptor beta chains from one sample in a study of spatial heterogeneity in lung cancer. Via MiXCR, TCRdb re-called the 5' RACE reads, giving one row per CDR3 protein. Of about 60,000 distinct CDR3 sequences listed, 8% to 9% were seen once; the top ten hold approximately 16%. The sample was PBMCs, taken at surgery. These receptors all stem from a female donor with early-stage non-small cell lung cancer. CDR3s include the opening cysteine and the closing phenylalanine or tryptophan. A D gene is named only where the DNA matches it firmly. The size entry is marked missing in some rows and otherwise reads once, few, many or a size class.

v_gene	j_gene	d_gene	abundance	len	CDR3nt	CDR3aa
TRBV12-3/TRBV12-4	TRBJ1-4	-	-	12	TGTGCCAGCAGTCCCTCCGGCGAAAAACTGTTTTTT	CASSPSGEKLFF
TRBV3-1	TRBJ1-6	-	many	16	TGTGCCAGCAGCCAAGCGAGTGCAGGGTGGGGCACACCCCTCCACTTT	CASSQASAGWGTPLHF
TRBV18	TRBJ2-1	-	few	17	TGTGCCAGCTCACAGACCCGCCAAGCGGGTGATACAATGCCGCAGTTCTTC	CASSQTRQAGDTMPQFF
TRBV28	TRBJ2-7	TRBD2	many	15	TGTGCCAGCAGTTTAGCGGGAGGCCCAAGTTACGAGCAGTACTTC	CASSLAGGPSYEQYF
TRBV6-6	TRBJ1-5	TRBD1	-	16	TGTGCCAGCAGTTACTCGACAGGGGGCAAAAATCAGCCCCAGCATTTT	CASSYSTGGKNQPQHF
TRBV12-3/TRBV12-4	TRBJ1-6	-	many	14	TGTGCCAGCAGTTTAGAGCAGGGGAGTTCACCCCTCCACTTT	CASSLEQGSSPLHF
TRBV11-2	TRBJ1-4	TRBD1	-	15	TGTGCCAGCAGCTTAAATGACAGGGAAAATGAAAAACTGTTTTTT	CASSLNDRENEKLFF
TRBV9	TRBJ1-4	-	many	13	TGTGCCAGCAGCCCTGCAACTAATGAAAAACTGTTTTTT	CASSPATNEKLFF
TRBV7-2	TRBJ1-2	TRBD1	-	15	TGTGCCAGCAGATTCACACTTCAGGGGGCGGCTGGCTACACCTTC	CASRFTLQGAAGYTF
TRBV2	TRBJ1-4	-	-	14	TGTGCCAGCAATTCCGGACCTAACGGTGAAAAACTGTTTTTT	CASNSGPNGEKLFF
TRBV12-3/TRBV12-4	TRBJ1-2	TRBD1	many	14	TGTGCCAGCAGGTCGGACAGGGGGGACTATGGCTACACCTTC	CASRSDRGDYGYTF
TRBV5-1	TRBJ1-6	TRBD1	-	16	TGCGCCAGCAGCTTGGAGGGGGGGACAGTCAATTCACCCCTCCACTTT	CASSLEGGTVNSPLHF
TRBV6-5	TRBJ2-7	TRBD1	many	14	TGTGCCAGCAGTTACTCGGGGGCCAGGGGGGAGCAGTACTTC	CASSYSGARGEQYF
TRBV7-2	TRBJ2-5	TRBD1	many	13	TGTGCCAGCAGCTTAGACAGGGGTGAGACCCAGTACTTC	CASSLDRGETQYF
TRBV10-2	TRBJ2-7	TRBD1	many	14	TGCGCCAGCGCCTCCGACAGGGACATCAACGAGCAGTACTTC	CASASDRDINEQYF